This T cell receptor beta chain was identified in a study of persistence of HIV-infected CD4 T cells. General study findings and limits: Compared with CD3/CD28-stimulated cells, CMV- and Gag-responding cells showed lower TCRbeta richness. Degenerate expanded CDR3beta sequences were enriched among CMV- and Gag-responding cells.

The CDR3 spans 17 residues. The libraries were made with immunoSEQ version 4 in survey mode. Measured with immunoSEQ multiplex PCR; TCRdb has only the in-frame clones, and not every one. The table includes about 40,000 clones, approximately 80% detected once. On this clone: Antigen unknown.

The stimulus was lysate of CMV-infected fibroblasts, around 10 ug/mL. Memory cells lacking CD40L and CD69 with high CD45RO were sorted. A roughly 19-hour stimulation of CD8-depleted PBMCs used anti-CD28/CD49d costimulation, CD40-blocking antibody and enfuvirtide. This TCR derives from an adult man with HIV who was CMV-seropositive. The V and J genes are TRBV21-1 and TRBJ1-6; the table gives TRBD1 as D, unverified against the DNA. TRBV21-1 is flagged as a pseudogene. The specimen was CD4+ T cells sorted from PBMCs after approximately 19-hour stimulation, collected from a patient who received antiretroviral therapy. Here the CDR3 reads CASSKRIRGNEYSPLHF. The CDR3 DNA follows: TGTGCCAGCAGCAAAAGAATAAGGGGCAATGAGTATTCACCCCTCCACTTT.